This passage covers 8 T cell receptor beta chains from one sample sequenced in a study of T cell changes during pregnancy in multiple sclerosis. Produced via immunoSEQ multiplex PCR; TCRdb's table is partial and in-frame only. The table records 60,000 to 85,000 clones, about 94% of them present only once. The sample was peripheral blood, taken in the third trimester of pregnancy. These receptor sequences come from a female donor with multiple sclerosis, enrolled in a pregnancy study.

The chain recombines TRBV10-3 with TRBJ1-1; no clear D. The CDR3 has 15 amino acids. V was pared by 6 bases and J by 1 base, with 15 bases between. Germline V gives CDR1 ENHRY, CDR2 SYGVKD. In nucleotides, the CDR3 is TGTGCCATCAGACCCCTACTTGGGCAGAACACTGAAGCTTTCTTT. Protein product: CAIRPLLGQNTEAFF.

The chain recombines TRBV6-5 with TRBJ1-4, with TRBD1 as a possible D gene (6 bases). The ends were cut back, 4 bases at V and 3 bases at J, with 12 bases in the middle. The V gene's germline CDR1 is MNHEY and CDR2 SVGAGI. The CDR3 totals 15 residues. CDR3 sequence reads: CASSSGQGSNEKLFF. The DNA of the CDR3 is TGTGCCAGCAGTTCAGGTCAGGGGTCTAATGAAAAACTGTTTTTT.

This chain links TRBV27 with TRBJ2-5; 7 bases fit TRBD2. The CDR3 extends over 16 amino acids. Germline CDR1 and CDR2: MNHEY and SMNVEV (reference sequence). Trimming took 0 bases from V and 4 from J; bases not matched to a gene: 8. The CDR3 bases are TGTGCCAGCAGTTTATCGTGGGGGGGGGTAAGAGAGACCCAGTACTTC. Residues: CASSLSWGGVRETQYF.

This chain connects TRBV5-4 to TRBJ2-3; possible D gene TRBD2, 5 bases. Germline loops: CDR1 SGHNT, CDR2 YYREEE (reference sequence). V was pared by 4 bases and J by 14 bases, with 26 bases between. This CDR3 comprises 15 residues. Written as DNA, the CDR3 is TGTGCCAGCAGCGCTAACTTAAACCGGGATCCATTAGCGTATTTT. Translated: CASSANLNRDPLAYF. Looking up the rest from reference TRBV5-4 and TRBJ2-3 gives the full variable domain: ETGVTQSPTHLIKTRGQQVTLRCSSQSGHNTVSWYQQALGQGPQFIFQYYREEENGRGNFPPRFSGLQFPNYSSELNVNALELDDSALYLCASSANLNRDPLAYFGPGTRLTVL.

This chain connects TRBV11-2 to TRBJ2-2; the D gene is possibly TRBD2 (5 bases). Germline V gene data show CDR1 as SGHAT and CDR2 as FQNNGV. This CDR3 is 16 amino acids long. V lost 2 bases to trimming and J lost 4 bases, with 14 bases between them. CDR3 region: CASSLIGSMSTGELFF. In DNA, the CDR3 is TGTGCCAGCAGCTTAATTGGGAGTATGAGCACCGGGGAGCTGTTTTTT. Filled out from reference TRBV11-2 and TRBJ2-2, the complete variable domain reads EAGVAQSPRYKIIEKRQSVAFWCNPISGHATLYWYQQILGQGPKLLIQFQNNGVVDDSQLPKDRFSAERLKGVDSTLKIQPAKLEDSAVYLCASSLIGSMSTGELFFGEGSRLTVL.

This clone was recorded once. The rearrangement joins TRBV9 to TRBJ2-1, with 9 bases identical to TRBD1. CDR1 SGDLS and CDR2 YYNGEE come from the germline V gene. The CDR3 is 16 amino acids. The ends lost 0 bases at V and 6 bases at J; junction bases unmatched: 7. The CDR3 here is CASSVESQGASNEQFF. The DNA of the CDR3 is TGTGCCAGCAGCGTAGAATCACAGGGGGCCTCCAATGAGCAGTTCTTC.

In this sample, this clone turned up once. The CDR3 sequence is CTTTAGDADNSPLHF. The CDR3 nucleotides are TGTACCACAACGGCAGGGGACGCTGACAATTCACCCCTCCACTTT. V and J are TRBV30 and TRBJ1-6; D may be TRBD1 (6 bases). Germline CDR1 reads GTSNPN; CDR2 reads SVGIG (reference sequence). This CDR3 is built from 15 residues.

The rearrangement joins TRBV1 to TRBJ1-2. TRBV1 corresponds to a pseudogene. The CDR3 length is 17 residues. CDR3 nucleotide sequence: TGCACCAGCAGCCAACCCCTAGGGGGGGGCATTGACTATGGCTACACCTTC. Protein: CTSSQPLGGGIDYGYTF.